These T cell receptor beta chains were read from a single sample in a study of blood T cell repertoires in COVID-19. Profiling relied on immunoSEQ multiplex PCR, and the TCRdb table lists in-frame clones only, not all of them. The table has roughly 450,000 clones, roughly 88% seen once; the top ten hold 0.6%. The specimen was PBMCs or T cells enriched from blood (not recorded which). These receptors all stem from a man between 18 and 29 years old who had recovered from COVID-19. The CDR3 runs from the conserved cysteine through the conserved F or W. The D gene is left open where the match is weak. Only part of the rows carry a size: once, few, many, or a class if the clone is expanded.

clone_size j_call d_call v_call cdr3_aa cdr3_nt
few TRBJ2-3 TRBD2 TRBV20-1 CSASHSGRDTDTQYF TGCAGTGCTAGTCACAGCGGGAGGGACACAGATACGCAGTATTTT
- TRBJ2-3 TRBD2 TRBV7-3 CASSSPGLAGGPGTDTQYF TGTGCCAGCAGCTCGCCCGGACTAGCGGGAGGGCCGGGCACAGATACGCAGTATTTT
- TRBJ1-5 TRBD1 TRBV28 CASIPGGSYQPQHF TGTGCCAGCATTCCAGGGGGTTCGTATCAGCCCCAGCATTTT
- TRBJ2-4 TRBD2 TRBV5-5 CASSPTDSGSSKNIQYF TGTGCCAGCAGCCCTACCGACAGCGGGAGTAGCAAAAACATTCAGTACTTC
- TRBJ1-2 - TRBV7-9 CASSPRLWGLGYTF TGTGCCAGCAGCCCAAGGCTTTGGGGGCTTGGCTACACCTTC
- TRBJ2-5 - TRBV11-2 CASSPAIGARPETQYF TGTGCCAGCAGCCCAGCGATTGGGGCCCGTCCTGAGACCCAGTACTTC
- TRBJ2-7 TRBD2 TRBV5-5 CASRRGGSSYEQYF TGTGCCAGCAGACGGGGCGGGAGCTCCTACGAGCAGTACTTC
- TRBJ1-4 TRBD1 TRBV28 CASRGQANEKLFF TGTGCCAGCAGGGGACAGGCTAATGAAAAACTGTTTTTT
- TRBJ1-5 - TRBV9 CASSPDRDQPQHF TGTGCCAGCAGCCCGGACAGAGATCAGCCCCAGCATTTT
- TRBJ1-5 TRBD1 TRBV9 CASSGDRDLNQPQHF TGTGCCAGCAGCGGCGACAGGGATCTAAATCAGCCCCAGCATTTT
- TRBJ1-1 - TRBV6-5 CASSADWNTEAFF TGTGCCAGCAGCGCAGACTGGAACACTGAAGCTTTCTTT
- TRBJ2-1 TRBD2 TRBV27 CASSFFLAGGRTYNEQFF TGTGCCAGCAGTTTTTTCCTAGCGGGGGGCCGCACCTACAATGAGCAGTTCTTC
- TRBJ2-7 TRBD1 TRBV29-1 CSVGTGTGYEQYF TGCAGCGTGGGGACAGGGACTGGCTACGAGCAGTACTTC
- TRBJ2-1 - TRBV10-3 CAISFGTYNEQFF TGTGCCATCAGCTTCGGGACTTACAATGAGCAGTTCTTC
- TRBJ2-1 TRBD1 TRBV10-1 CASRQGIGNEQFF TGCGCCAGCCGACAGGGGATCGGTAATGAGCAGTTCTTC
once TRBJ1-5 - TRBV10-3 CAISEDTVQPQHF TGTGCCATCAGTGAGGACACCGTTCAGCCCCAGCATTTT
- TRBJ2-7 - TRBV6-1 CASSEMGLLSYEQYF TGTGCCAGCAGTGAGATGGGACTCCTCAGCTACGAGCAGTACTTC
- TRBJ2-7 - TRBV11-1 CASSLAVTGSYEQYF TGTGCCAGCAGCTTAGCGGTTACTGGCTCCTACGAGCAGTACTTC
- TRBJ1-5 TRBD1 TRBV19 CASRGQGLNQPQHF TGTGCCAGTAGGGGACAGGGTCTGAATCAGCCCCAGCATTTT
- TRBJ2-7 - TRBV7-6 CASSLVKLSSYEQYF TGTGCCAGCAGCTTAGTAAAACTATCGTCCTACGAGCAGTACTTC
- TRBJ2-3 TRBD1 TRBV28 CASSSGQVPDTQYF TGTGCCAGCAGTTCGGGACAGGTCCCCGATACGCAGTATTTT
once TRBJ2-3 - TRBV18 CASSPPLQLDTQYF TGTGCCAGCTCACCACCGTTACAGCTCGATACGCAGTATTTT
- TRBJ1-4 - TRBV10-1 CASSPGSSNEKLFF TGCGCCAGCAGTCCGGGATCCTCTAATGAAAAACTGTTTTTT
- TRBJ2-7 TRBD2 TRBV7-2 CASSSRLAATSYEQYF TGTGCCAGCAGCTCCAGACTAGCGGCGACCTCCTACGAGCAGTACTTC
- TRBJ1-1 - TRBV4-2 CASSQDWGAEAFF TGTGCCAGCAGCCAAGATTGGGGGGCTGAAGCTTTCTTT
- TRBJ2-7 TRBD1 TRBV5-1 CASSSGTTGGYEQYF TGCGCCAGCAGCTCCGGTACGACAGGGGGCTACGAGCAGTACTTC
- TRBJ2-7 - TRBV11-2 CASSPGLAGSREQYF TGTGCCAGCAGCCCCGGGCTCGCGGGATCTCGCGAGCAGTACTTC
- TRBJ2-1 - TRBV5-4 CASSLGGGEIYNEQFF TGTGCCAGCAGCTTGGGAGGGGGGGAAATTTACAATGAGCAGTTCTTC
- TRBJ1-1 - TRBV5-1 CASSLETLSGEAFF TGCGCCAGCAGCTTGGAAACATTGTCGGGGGAAGCTTTCTTT
- TRBJ1-6 TRBD1 TRBV28 CATRGLNSPLHF TGTGCCACCAGGGGGCTCAATTCACCCCTCCACTTT
- TRBJ1-2 TRBD1 TRBV5-1 CASSWDRTMRTYGYTF TGCGCCAGCAGCTGGGACAGGACAATGAGAACCTATGGCTACACCTTC
- TRBJ2-1 - TRBV7-2 CASSLVAANNEQFF TGTGCCAGCAGCTTAGTCGCGGCGAACAATGAGCAGTTCTTC
- TRBJ1-3 TRBD1 TRBV19 CASRSRGQGNTIYF TGTGCCAGTAGGAGCAGGGGGCAAGGAAACACCATATATTTT
- TRBJ1-6 TRBD1 TRBV27 CARACLIQGAGSPLHF TGTGCCAGGGCTTGCCTAATACAGGGGGCTGGTTCACCCCTCCACTTT
- TRBJ1-6 - TRBV6-5 CASTRESDSPLHF TGTGCCAGCACCAGGGAATCGGATTCACCCCTCCACTTT
few TRBJ1-6 - TRBV19 CASSIGQSIGPLHF TGTGCCAGTAGTATCGGACAGAGCATTGGTCCCCTCCACTTT
- TRBJ1-4 TRBD1 TRBV19 CASRSSGTGVEKLFF TGTGCCAGTAGAAGTTCGGGGACAGGGGTTGAAAAACTGTTTTTT
- TRBJ1-2 TRBD1 TRBV30 CAWSGKGAGGYTF TGTGCCTGGAGTGGTAAGGGGGCAGGAGGCTACACCTTC
- TRBJ2-6 - TRBV19 CASTPGSGANVLTF TGTGCCAGTACCCCAGGGTCCGGGGCCAACGTCCTGACTTTC
- TRBJ2-2 TRBD1 TRBV7-9 CASSLTGVFNTGELFF TGTGCCAGCAGCTTGACAGGGGTCTTCAACACCGGGGAGCTGTTTTTT
- TRBJ2-1 TRBD2 TRBV27 CASSPRAGGWNEQFF TGTGCCAGCTCCCCTCGGGCGGGGGGTTGGAATGAGCAGTTCTTC